The present entry profiles one TCR beta chain with its context. Its antigen has not been determined. No base-level quality is on record; no much larger clone is a single base apart. The trial excluded patients who had a history of autoimmune disease or who were on systemic immunosuppression. Peripheral blood for TCR sequencing was collected from all dose cohorts at baseline, on cycle 4 day 1, and on cycle 7 day 1. The samples were taken from a phase I, first-in-human, multicenter, open-label dose-escalation trial of ivuxolimab. The trial enrolled adults with locally advanced or metastatic head and neck squamous cell, hepatocellular, melanoma or renal cell carcinoma. Before TCR sequencing, CD4+ T cells and CD8+ T cells were sorted from peripheral blood as separate populations. This specimen comes from a study of OX40 agonist ivuxolimab in advanced cancers. Broadly, across the study: Ivuxolimab, which targeted the costimulatory receptor OX40 (CD134), was an agonistic, fully human IgG2 monoclonal antibody. Intravenous ivuxolimab was administered to patients every 2 weeks at six dose levels: 0.01, 0.1, 0.3, 1.5, 3 and 10 mg/kg. Among the approximately 54 dose-escalation patients, approximately 20 had hepatocellular carcinoma, about 15 melanoma, 9 renal cell carcinoma and 9 head and neck cancer. The dose-escalation cohort was about 87% male with a mean age of roughly 62 years, ranging from roughly 23 to 90. Patients were allowed to have had prior anti-PD-1, anti-PD-L1 or anti-CTLA-4 therapy, and 40% of the dose-escalation patients had been treated with checkpoint inhibitors. Three dose-escalation patients achieved partial responses, one with hepatocellular carcinoma and two with cutaneous melanoma. The purpose of peripheral TCRbeta sequencing was to test whether ivuxolimab changed TCR sequence diversity and led to clonal T-cell expansion. The paper reports the monotherapy dose-escalation portion (N of about 50 patients) of the phase I ivuxolimab trial.

To sequence the TCRbeta CDR3 region, genomic DNA was isolated from the sorted cells. The immunoSEQ Assay was used to sequence the TCRbeta CDR3 regions. This immuneACCESS table, as held by TCRdb, lists in-frame sequences with V and J called but not all clones. Of the missing ones, under half trace to an unresolved V gene in checked studies; the others have no known cause. The sample has tens of thousands of clones on record, roughly 89% of them singletons. Approximately 0.36% of the sample lies in the top ten. Measured from the cysteine to the phenylalanine, the CDR3 is 18 residues long. Only the CDR3 part of the read is kept: 54 bases, read in frame from the first base. Relative to germline, V is 2 bases shorter and J is 0 bases shorter, with 14 bases between their ends. CDR1 and CDR2 (SEHNR, FQNEAQ) derive from the germline V gene (reference sequence). Paper-wide results and their limitations: Which antigens the clonally expanded peripheral T cells were specific for was not determined. Low levels of normalized T-cell clonal expansion were also seen in some nonresponding patients. In the 0.1-3.0 mg/kg groups, partial responders were among the patients with the lowest normalized peripheral clonal expansion, particularly in CD8+ T cells. After ivuxolimab, expanded clones were on average more numerous among CD8+ T cells than among CD4+ T cells. Clonal expansion of both CD4+ and CD8+ blood T cells was observed from baseline to week 6 at doses 0.1 to 3.0 mg/kg.

Sequences were derived from CD4+ or CD8+ T cells sorted from blood, sampled in a trial of the OX40 agonist ivuxolimab. The chain uses TRBV7-9 and TRBJ1-6, and possibly TRBD1, on 5 matching bases. This receptor was identified in an adult with an advanced solid tumor such as melanoma, head and neck, liver or kidney cancer. The DNA sequence is TGTGCCAGCAGCTTAAAGTACCGGGGGAGCTCCTATAATTCACCCCTCCACTTT. Its protein product is CASSLKYRGSSYNSPLHF.